These 6 T cell receptor beta chains came from one sample sequenced in a study of T cell responses to AZD1222 COVID-19 vaccine. Produced via immunoSEQ multiplex PCR; TCRdb's table is partial and in-frame only. This sample has approximately 76,000 clones; roughly 85% occur once, and the top ten carry about 3.1%. The specimen comprised peripheral blood, sampled on day 0 of AZD1222 vaccination. The receptors here all came from an adult in good health.

In regard to this clone: Mismatch with germline at one junction end may stem from a read error. V and J are TRBV7-7 and TRBJ1-6; unclear D gene. The germline V gene has CDR1 SSHAT and CDR2 FNYEAQ (reference sequence). The CDR3 runs to 13 residues. The CDR3 region is CASSLVWGPPLHF. CDR3 DNA sequence: TGTGCTAGCAGCTTAGTGTGGGGTCCACCCCTCCACTTT.

V and J are TRBV5-1 and TRBJ2-3; the match to TRBD1 covers 8 bases. The CDR3 consists of 15 residues. V gave up 4 bases and J gave up 1 base; unmatched junction bases: 5. CDR1 is SGHRS and CDR2 is YFSETQ in the germline V gene. For the CDR3, the DNA is TGCGCCAGCAGCATGCAGGGGGCCCGCACAGATACGCAGTATTTT. This translates into CASSMQGARTDTQYF.

V gene TRBV5-1 combines with J gene TRBJ1-4, with TRBD1 matching 7 bases. Germline V gives CDR1 SGHRS, CDR2 YFSETQ. V was clipped by 9 bases and J by 0 bases; unmatched bases: 11. The CDR3 spans 16 residues. CDR3 bases: TGCGCCAACAGGTCCGGGACAGTAGCAACTAATGAAAAACTGTTTTTT. Translating it yields CANRSGTVATNEKLFF.

The rearrangement uses TRBV18 and TRBJ1-1; the D is unclear. Per germline, CDR1 KGHSH and CDR2 LQKENI. The CDR3 runs 14 residues. With 3 bases removed from V and 3 bases from J, the gap between germline ends came to 11 bases. The CDR3 bases are TGTGCCAGCTCACCGGGCCCCCCACACACTGAAGCTTTCTTT. Translated: CASSPGPPHTEAFF.

V is TRBV11-2 and J is TRBJ2-6; TRBD1 matches at 10 bases. Germline V gene sequence: CDR1 SGHAT, CDR2 FQNNGV. This CDR3 is built from 16 residues. With V trimmed by 5 bases and J by 3 bases, 4 bases remained unmatched. CDR3 amino acids: CASSPDRGHGANVLTF. The CDR3 DNA follows: TGTGCCAGCAGCCCAGACAGGGGGCATGGGGCCAACGTCCTGACTTTC.

The V call is TRBV5-1, the J call TRBJ1-1; TRBD1 matches at 9 bases. Germline V CDR1 and CDR2: SGHRS, YFSETQ. J gave up 5 bases and V 4 bases, and 12 bases lay outside the gene matches. The CDR3 totals 16 residues. The CDR3 loop reads CASSREPGQGWTEAFF. The DNA for the CDR3 is TGCGCCAGCAGCCGGGAACCGGGACAGGGATGGACTGAAGCTTTCTTT.